The rows below give T cell receptor beta chains drawn from one sample of a study of T cell repertoires in cytomegalovirus infection. MiXCR was run by TCRdb on the reads, yielding one entry per CDR3 protein. The sample shows around 530,000 distinct CDR3 sequences, around 27% of them seen only once. The sequenced sample was PBMCs. The receptors were sampled from a human donor in good health (CMV status not recorded). Some clones in this sample may be carry-over from other donors' samples. CDR3s include the opening cysteine and the closing phenylalanine or tryptophan. The order of the fields is V gene, clone size, CDR3 protein. A clone size is listed for some rows: how often the clone was seen (once, few, many), or a class if it is expanded.

v_call: TRBV6-5; clone_size: many; cdr3_aa: CARMPLPPYF
v_call: TRBV28; clone_size: few; cdr3_aa: CASRLDNFGSRDTQYF
v_call: TRBV7-2; clone_size: once; cdr3_aa: CASSFGGTSYEQYF
v_call: TRBV15; clone_size: NA; cdr3_aa: CATSRGGSGSYEQFF
v_call: TRBV7-8; clone_size: many; cdr3_aa: CASSLRRFPGDEQFF
v_call: TRBV3-1; clone_size: NA; cdr3_aa: CASSQEPGLAGVKDETQYF
v_call: TRBV20-1; clone_size: NA; cdr3_aa: CSARDRFEQFF
v_call: TRBV15; clone_size: few; cdr3_aa: CATSKDTYEQYF
v_call: TRBV27; clone_size: NA; cdr3_aa: CASSTLQRTHPYEQYF
v_call: TRBV6-8; clone_size: NA; cdr3_aa: CASSYSFAPWNSEAFF
v_call: TRBV6-1; clone_size: NA; cdr3_aa: CASTRGQLQHF
v_call: TRBV2; clone_size: NA; cdr3_aa: CASSELAGVVETQYF
v_call: TRBV7-9; clone_size: NA; cdr3_aa: CASSFAAGEVEQFF
v_call: TRBV7-6; clone_size: NA; cdr3_aa: CASEFTINGYTF
v_call: TRBV10-3; clone_size: NA; cdr3_aa: CAISEFSGSSSDTQYF
v_call: TRBV19; clone_size: NA; cdr3_aa: CASGQSGGGNQPQHF
v_call: TRBV7-9; clone_size: NA; cdr3_aa: CASSRPLVPLVETQYF
v_call: TRBV2; clone_size: NA; cdr3_aa: CASSLTPTGGNTGELFF
v_call: TRBV23-1; clone_size: NA; cdr3_aa: CASNPRTGCNQPQHF
v_call: TRBV4-1; clone_size: NA; cdr3_aa: CASSQDWAGRDEQYF
v_call: TRBV24-1; clone_size: NA; cdr3_aa: CATSDTSAPHEQFF
v_call: TRBV4-1; clone_size: NA; cdr3_aa: CASTLDWASTDTQYF
v_call: TRBV20-1; clone_size: few; cdr3_aa: CSASGRSGADTQYF
v_call: TRBV7-2; clone_size: NA; cdr3_aa: CASSLVWSEQYF
v_call: TRBV27; clone_size: NA; cdr3_aa: CASSYRLAGADTQYF
v_call: TRBV7-2; clone_size: many; cdr3_aa: CASSFADAKRTGELFF
v_call: TRBV6-5; clone_size: NA; cdr3_aa: CASSYSDNKPEQFF
v_call: TRBV5-5; clone_size: few; cdr3_aa: CASSRDGNSGANVLTF
v_call: TRBV7-6; clone_size: many; cdr3_aa: CASSSQRWRPEMEQFF
v_call: TRBV7-3; clone_size: many; cdr3_aa: CASSLGSTRAEQFF
v_call: TRBV7-9; clone_size: NA; cdr3_aa: CASSLAQAGDTQYF
v_call: TRBV12-3/TRBV12-4; clone_size: many; cdr3_aa: CASSLGGGIKNIQYF
v_call: TRBV7-8; clone_size: few; cdr3_aa: CASSLRPSETQYF
v_call: TRBV5-4; clone_size: NA; cdr3_aa: CASSLGRFTGELFF
v_call: TRBV7-2; clone_size: NA; cdr3_aa: CASSSYRGRASYEQYF
v_call: TRBV6-5; clone_size: few; cdr3_aa: CASSYSTTDTPQETQYF
v_call: TRBV11-3; clone_size: NA; cdr3_aa: CASSLGLNQGWNTEAFF
v_call: TRBV6-2/TRBV6-3; clone_size: few; cdr3_aa: CASSYRQGDEETQYF
v_call: TRBV9; clone_size: NA; cdr3_aa: CASSGGQGYNSPLHF
v_call: TRBV6-2/TRBV6-3; clone_size: few; cdr3_aa: CASSMGLAGGGYEQYF
v_call: TRBV29-1; clone_size: many; cdr3_aa: CSVGPGQEQFF
v_call: TRBV6-2/TRBV6-3; clone_size: few; cdr3_aa: CASRLSTLMGSGRVYNEQFF
v_call: TRBV12-3/TRBV12-4; clone_size: NA; cdr3_aa: CASSFRGTGYSPLHF
v_call: TRBV7-2; clone_size: many; cdr3_aa: CASSSGTSSYNEQFF
v_call: TRBV6-2/TRBV6-3; clone_size: few; cdr3_aa: CASSYSGGGWTPSYNEQFF
v_call: TRBV6-2/TRBV6-3; clone_size: few; cdr3_aa: CASSYRVREQFF